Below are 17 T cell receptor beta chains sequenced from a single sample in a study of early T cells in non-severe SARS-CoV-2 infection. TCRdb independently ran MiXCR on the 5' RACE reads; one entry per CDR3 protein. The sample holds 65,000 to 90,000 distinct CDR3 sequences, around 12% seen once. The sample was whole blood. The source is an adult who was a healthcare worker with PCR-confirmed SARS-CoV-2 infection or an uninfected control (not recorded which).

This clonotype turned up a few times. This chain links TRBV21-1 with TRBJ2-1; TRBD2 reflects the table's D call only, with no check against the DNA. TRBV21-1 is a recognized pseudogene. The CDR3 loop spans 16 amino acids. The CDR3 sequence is CASSNPLAVTYNEQFF. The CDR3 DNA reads TGTGCCAGCAGCAACCCTCTAGCGGTGACCTACAATGAGCAGTTCTTC.

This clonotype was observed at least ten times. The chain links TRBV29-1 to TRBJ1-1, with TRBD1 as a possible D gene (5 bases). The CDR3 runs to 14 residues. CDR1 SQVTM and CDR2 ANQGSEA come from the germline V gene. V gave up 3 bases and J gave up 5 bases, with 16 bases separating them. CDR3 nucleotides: TGCAGCGTTGAGAGGGGTTGGGGGGAAACTGAAGCTTTCTTT. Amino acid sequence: CSVERGWGETEAFF.

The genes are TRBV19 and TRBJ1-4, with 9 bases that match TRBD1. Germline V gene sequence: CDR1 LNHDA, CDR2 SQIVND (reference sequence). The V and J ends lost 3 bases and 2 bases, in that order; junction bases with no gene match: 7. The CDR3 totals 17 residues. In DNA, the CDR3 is TGTGCCAGTAGTATGGACCGACAGGGGGGTACTAATGAAAAACTGTTTTTT. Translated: CASSMDRQGGTNEKLFF.

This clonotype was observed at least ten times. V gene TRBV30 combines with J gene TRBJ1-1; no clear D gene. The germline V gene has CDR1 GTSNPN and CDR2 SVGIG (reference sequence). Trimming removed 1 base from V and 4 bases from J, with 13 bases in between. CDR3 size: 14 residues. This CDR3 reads CAWSAAGVVTEAFF. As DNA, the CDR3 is TGTGCCTGGAGTGCGGCCGGAGTAGTCACTGAAGCTTTCTTT.

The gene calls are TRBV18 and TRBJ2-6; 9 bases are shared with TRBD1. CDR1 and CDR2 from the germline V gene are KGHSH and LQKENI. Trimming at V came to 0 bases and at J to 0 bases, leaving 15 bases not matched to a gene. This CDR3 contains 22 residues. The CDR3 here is CASSPPGTGGMARYSGANVLTF. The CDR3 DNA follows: TGTGCCAGCTCACCACCAGGAACAGGGGGCATGGCAAGATACTCTGGGGCCAACGTCCTGACTTTC.

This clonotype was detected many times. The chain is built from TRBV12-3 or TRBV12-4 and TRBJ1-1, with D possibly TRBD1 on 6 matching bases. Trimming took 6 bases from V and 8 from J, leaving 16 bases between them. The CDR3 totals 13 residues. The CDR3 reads CASSPTGLGEAFF. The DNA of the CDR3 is TGTGCCAGCAGCCCTACAGGGTTAGGAGAAGCTTTCTTT.

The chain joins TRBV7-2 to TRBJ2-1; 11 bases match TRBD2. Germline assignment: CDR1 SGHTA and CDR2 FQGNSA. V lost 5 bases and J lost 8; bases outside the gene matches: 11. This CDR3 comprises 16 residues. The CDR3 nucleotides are TGTGCCAGCAGCAAGTCCTTAGCGGGGGGGCGATATGAGCAGTTCTTC. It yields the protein CASSKSLAGGRYEQFF.

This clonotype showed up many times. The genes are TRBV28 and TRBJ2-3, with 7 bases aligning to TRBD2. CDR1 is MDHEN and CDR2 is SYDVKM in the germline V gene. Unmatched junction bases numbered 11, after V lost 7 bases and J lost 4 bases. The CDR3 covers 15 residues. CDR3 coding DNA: TGTGCCAGCACCTTGACTAGCCCCATCGCAGATACGCAGTATTTT. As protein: CASTLTSPIADTQYF. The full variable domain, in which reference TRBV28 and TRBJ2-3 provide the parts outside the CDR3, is DVKVTQSSRYLVKRTGEKVFLECVQDMDHENMFWYRQDPGLGLRLIYFSYDVKMKEKGDIPEGYSVSREKKERFSLILESASTNQTSMYLCASTLTSPIADTQYFGPGTRLTVL.

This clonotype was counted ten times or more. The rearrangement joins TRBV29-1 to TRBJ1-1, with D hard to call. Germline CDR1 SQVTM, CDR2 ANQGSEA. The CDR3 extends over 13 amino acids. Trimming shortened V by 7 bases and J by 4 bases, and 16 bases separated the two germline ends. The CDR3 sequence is CSAPAGRATEAFF. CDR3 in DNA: TGCAGCGCCCCGGCGGGGAGGGCCACTGAAGCTTTCTTT.

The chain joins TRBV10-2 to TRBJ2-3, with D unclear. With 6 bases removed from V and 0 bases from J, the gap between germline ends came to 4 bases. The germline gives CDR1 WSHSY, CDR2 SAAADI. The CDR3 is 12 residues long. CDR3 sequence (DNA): TGCGCCAGCAGGTGGAGCACAGATACGCAGTATTTT. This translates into CASRWSTDTQYF.

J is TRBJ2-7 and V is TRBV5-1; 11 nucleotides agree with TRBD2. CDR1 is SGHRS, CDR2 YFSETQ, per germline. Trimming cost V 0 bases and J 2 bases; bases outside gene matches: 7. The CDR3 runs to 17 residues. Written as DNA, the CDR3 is TGCGCCAGCAGCTTGGATCAACTAGCGGGGGCTACCTACGAGCAGTACTTC. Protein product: CASSLDQLAGATYEQYF.

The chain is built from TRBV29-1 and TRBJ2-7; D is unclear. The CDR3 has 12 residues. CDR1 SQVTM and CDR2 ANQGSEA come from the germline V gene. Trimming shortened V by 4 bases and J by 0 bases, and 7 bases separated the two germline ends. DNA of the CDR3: TGCAGCGTTGTAGGTAGCTCCTACGAGCAGTACTTC. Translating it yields CSVVGSSYEQYF.

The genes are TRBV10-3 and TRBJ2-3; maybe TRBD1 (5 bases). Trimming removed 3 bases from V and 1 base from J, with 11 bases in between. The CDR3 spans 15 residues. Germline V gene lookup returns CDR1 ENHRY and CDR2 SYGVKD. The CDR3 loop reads CAISDSPTGTDTQYF. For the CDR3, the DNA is TGTGCCATCAGTGACTCCCCGACAGGCACAGATACGCAGTATTTT.

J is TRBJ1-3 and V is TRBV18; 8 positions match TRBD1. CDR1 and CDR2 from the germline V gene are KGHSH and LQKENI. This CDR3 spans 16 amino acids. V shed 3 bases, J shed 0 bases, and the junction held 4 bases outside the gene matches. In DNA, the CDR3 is TGTGCCAGCTCACCGCAGGGGGCAAGCTCTGGAAACACCATATATTTT. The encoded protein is CASSPQGASSGNTIYF.

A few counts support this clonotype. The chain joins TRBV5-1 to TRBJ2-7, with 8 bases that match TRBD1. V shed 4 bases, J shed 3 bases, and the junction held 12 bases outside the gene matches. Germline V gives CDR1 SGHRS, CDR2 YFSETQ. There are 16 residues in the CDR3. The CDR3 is CASSTTPGGLYYEQYF. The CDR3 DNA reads TGCGCCAGCAGCACCACCCCAGGGGGCCTATACTACGAGCAGTACTTC.

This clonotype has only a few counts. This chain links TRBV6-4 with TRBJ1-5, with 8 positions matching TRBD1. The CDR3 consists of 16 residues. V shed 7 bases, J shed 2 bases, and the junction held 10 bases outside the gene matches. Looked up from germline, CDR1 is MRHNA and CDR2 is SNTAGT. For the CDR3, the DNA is TGTGCCAGCACCCCCCCAGGGGGCCGTGGCAATCAGCCCCAGCATTTT. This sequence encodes CASTPPGGRGNQPQHF.

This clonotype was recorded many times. The DNA of the CDR3 is TGCAGCGTTGAGGCAGGAGAAGATCAGCCCCAGCATTTT. Protein: CSVEAGEDQPQHF. This chain links TRBV29-1 with TRBJ1-5, with D unresolved. This CDR3 is 13 amino acids long. Per the germline V gene, CDR1 is SQVTM and CDR2 is ANQGSEA. V was shortened by 3 bases and J by 5 bases, with 11 bases between the two germline ends. The full variable domain, completed using reference TRBV29-1 and TRBJ1-5, is SAVISQKPSRDICQRGTSLTIQCQVDSQVTMMFWYRQQPGQSLTLIATANQGSEATYESGFVIDKFPISRPNLTFSTLTVSNMSPEDSSIYLCSVEAGEDQPQHFGDGTRLSIL.